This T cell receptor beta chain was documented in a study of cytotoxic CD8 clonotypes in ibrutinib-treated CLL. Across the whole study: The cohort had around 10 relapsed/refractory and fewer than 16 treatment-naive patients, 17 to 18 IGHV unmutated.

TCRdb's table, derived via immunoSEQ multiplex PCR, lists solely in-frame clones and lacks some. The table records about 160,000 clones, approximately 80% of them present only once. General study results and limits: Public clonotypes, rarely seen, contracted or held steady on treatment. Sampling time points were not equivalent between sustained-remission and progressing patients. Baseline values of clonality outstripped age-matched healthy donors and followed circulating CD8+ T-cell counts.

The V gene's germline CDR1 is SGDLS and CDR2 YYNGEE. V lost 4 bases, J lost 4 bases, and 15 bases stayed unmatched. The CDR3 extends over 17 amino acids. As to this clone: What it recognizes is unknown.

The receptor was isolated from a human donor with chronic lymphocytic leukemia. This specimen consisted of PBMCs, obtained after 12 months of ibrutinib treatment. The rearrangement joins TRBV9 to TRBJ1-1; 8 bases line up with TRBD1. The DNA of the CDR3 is TGTGCCAGCAGCCCGGGGACAGGCTTTTATCGTGGCACTGAAGCTTTCTTT. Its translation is CASSPGTGFYRGTEAFF.